This T cell receptor beta chain was documented in a study of cytomegalovirus exposure and HLA in healthy donors. Looking at the study overall: HLA-typed donors were the source of approximately 86 million unique TCRs held in an early data release.

General study points: The authors later found most CMV-associated TCR beta chains appeared HLA-restricted. The study carried out a later analysis of TCR beta sequences. It associated 16,951 of them with specific HLA alleles at a false discovery rate of 0.05. What TCR beta sequences reportedly achieved was accurate prediction of HLA-A and HLA-B alleles in most subjects.

The PCR made use of 60 Vbeta and 13 Jbeta primers. The protocol was immunoSEQ multiplex PCR, while the TCRdb copy is restricted to in-frame clones and leaves out a portion. The repertoire holds 140,000 or so clones, around 59% seen once, with approximately 1.8% in the top ten. With respect to this clone: Antigen: not known.

The CDR3 length is 14 residues. The ends lost 2 bases at V and 9 bases at J; junction bases unmatched: 9. Germline CDR1 reads SGHAT; CDR2 reads FQNNGV. This TCR derives from a male donor in good health and CMV-seronegative. The sequencing sample was made of PBMCs. The V gene is TRBV11-2, the J gene TRBJ1-1; TRBD1 agrees at 7 bases. The DNA of the CDR3 is TGTGCCAGCAGCTTAATAAGGGACAGAACTAAAGCTTTCTTT. Its protein is CASSLIRDRTKAFF.